This T cell receptor (beta chain) is from a study of blood T cells in healthy people across ages. The authors ran a second PCR of 7 to 11 cycles using a sample-barcoded 5' primer and a J-beta primer mix. TCRdb re-derived calls from the 5' RACE reads in MiXCR, one entry per CDR3 protein. The repertoire consists of more than 800,000 distinct CDR3 sequences, with under 30% occurring once and the leading ten covering 17%. After removal of 4 bases from V and 6 bases from J, the junction contained 2 bases not matched to a gene. In germline, CDR1 is SEHNR, CDR2 FQNEAQ (reference sequence). The CDR3 length is 13 residues.

Sequenced material: blood. The chain recombines TRBV7-9 with TRBJ2-2; 7 bases are a match to TRBD1. The clonotype originates from a woman over 75 in good health. The chain's CDR3 is CASSYRGAGELFF. As DNA, the CDR3 is TGTGCCAGCAGCTACAGGGGTGCCGGGGAGCTGTTTTTT.